The clone carrying this T cell receptor (beta chain) was detected once. This sample is part of a study of blood T cell repertoires in COVID-19. This CDR3 comprises 15 residues. Deletions cut 6 bases from V and 3 bases from J, with 15 bases between. Germline loops: CDR1 SGHRS, CDR2 YFSETQ. How the authors handled the data: Scientists estimated how many nucleated cells there were by amplifying reference gene primers. TCRdb's copy holds only in-frame clones and misses some; the assay was immunoSEQ multiplex PCR. V, J and clone size are those of that table, while D and trimming were read from the DNA. The sample carries about 15,000 clones, 70% to 90% recorded once.

The genes are TRBV5-1 and TRBJ2-2, with D possibly being TRBD1 (5 bases). Sequenced material: peripheral blood. The TCR comes from a man aged 65 to 79 in a cohort sampled during active COVID-19. The CDR3: CASNKDSSDTGELFF. The CDR3 nucleotides are TGCGCCAGCAACAAAGACAGCTCGGACACCGGGGAGCTGTTTTTT.